Following are 27 T cell receptor beta chains from one sample sequenced in a study of response to subunit inactivated influenza vaccine. TCRdb re-analysed the RT-PCR reads in MiXCR, keeping a single row per CDR3 protein. The sample contains hundreds of thousands of distinct CDR3 sequences, around a sixth of which appear only once. The specimen was PBMCs from blood, collected roughly 5 days after vaccination. Source of these receptors: a man aged 45 to 65 who received an inactivated influenza vaccine.

This clonotype was seen a few times. The chain has TRBV12-3 or TRBV12-4 and TRBJ1-2, with a tentative D call TRBD1 (5 bases). The CDR3 is 15 residues long. V was pared by 2 bases and J by 4 bases, with 14 bases between. CDR3 amino acids: CASSLSGAGPYGYTF. The CDR3 coding sequence is TGTGCCAGCAGTTTAAGTGGGGCAGGGCCCTATGGCTACACCTTC.

This clonotype was detected only a few times. V and J are TRBV12-3 or TRBV12-4 and TRBJ1-6; a possible D gene is TRBD1 (5 bases). V was clipped by 3 bases and J by 6 bases, with 6 bases between them. This CDR3 is built from 13 residues. CDR3 protein: CASSFRGNSPLHF. CDR3 in DNA: TGTGCCAGCAGTTTTAGGGGTAATTCACCCCTCCACTTT.

This rearrangement joins TRBV5-1 to TRBJ2-3; TRBD1 matches 8 bases. Germline V gene lookup returns CDR1 SGHRS and CDR2 YFSETQ. Trimming at V came to 4 bases and at J to 1 base, leaving 5 bases not matched to a gene. The CDR3 has 15 amino acids. The CDR3: CASSRDRGRTDTQYF. CDR3 coding DNA: TGCGCCAGCAGCCGTGACAGGGGTCGCACAGATACGCAGTATTTT.

This clonotype was counted ten times or more. The junction departs from the called germline gene at one end, perhaps through a read error. The rearrangement joins TRBV7-2 to TRBJ2-1; D remains ambiguous. The CDR3 consists of 15 residues. CDR1 and CDR2 (germline): SGHTA, FQGNSA. CDR3 coding DNA: TGCGCCAGCAGCTTGGTGGGCAGCTCCTACAATGAGCAGTTCTTC. Amino acids: CASSLVGSSYNEQFF.

This clonotype was counted ten times or more. V is TRBV6-1 and J is TRBJ2-6; a weak D match, TRBD2 (6 bases). Trimming stripped 6 bases from V and 0 bases from J, with 9 bases between. Germline V gene lookup returns CDR1 MNHNS and CDR2 SASEGT. The CDR3 runs 15 residues. CDR3 sequence (DNA): TGTGCCAGCAGCCGGGGGAGCTCTGGGGCCAACGTCCTGACTTTC. This codes for CASSRGSSGANVLTF.

In this sample, this clonotype turned up a few times. The chain combines TRBV24-1 with TRBJ2-5; 8 bases agree with TRBD1. The length of the CDR3 is 15 residues. Per germline, CDR1 KGHDR and CDR2 SFDVKD. V dropped 4 bases and J dropped 0; count of bases not matched to a gene: 3. The CDR3 loop is CATSDSDRDQETQYF. CDR3 sequence (DNA): TGTGCCACCAGTGACTCGGACAGGGACCAAGAGACCCAGTACTTC.

This clonotype has a handful of counts. The chain uses TRBV5-1 and TRBJ2-7; D might be TRBD2 (6 bases). CDR3 length: 16 amino acids. Germline loops: CDR1 SGHRS, CDR2 YFSETQ. V was pared by 0 bases and J by 3 bases, with 16 bases between. This chain's CDR3 is CASSLAGGSGIYEQYF. The CDR3 coding sequence is TGCGCCAGCAGCTTGGCCGGGGGTTCGGGAATCTACGAGCAGTACTTC.

The V call is TRBV29-1, the J call TRBJ2-7; tentatively, D is TRBD1 (5 bases). This CDR3 region has 12 residues. V lost 7 bases and J 1 base, leaving 11 bases between the germline ends. Germline loops: CDR1 SQVTM, CDR2 ANQGSEA. The CDR3 sequence: CSALDKSYEQYF. CDR3 coding DNA: TGCAGCGCCCTGGACAAATCCTACGAGCAGTACTTC.

The V call is TRBV5-1, the J call TRBJ2-1; TRBD1 or TRBD2 may be the D gene (5 bases each). The CDR3 runs 13 residues. Germline V gene sequence: CDR1 SGHRS, CDR2 YFSETQ. With 0 bases removed from V and 10 bases from J, the gap between germline ends came to 11 bases. Here the CDR3 DNA reads TGCGCCAGCAGCTTGGTGGGGGAGCAGGAGCAGTTCTTC. This sequence encodes CASSLVGEQEQFF. The full variable domain, in which reference TRBV5-1 and TRBJ2-1 provide the parts outside the CDR3, is KAGVTQTPRYLIKTRGQQVTLSCSPISGHRSVSWYQQTPGQGLQFLFEYFSETQRNKGNFPGRFSGRQFSNSRSEMNVSTLELGDSALYLCASSLVGEQEQFFGPGTRLTVL.

V is TRBV30 and J is TRBJ2-4, with TRBD2 identical over 10 bases. Germline values: CDR1 GTSNPN, CDR2 SVGIG (reference sequence). The CDR3 has 17 residues. Losses at the gene ends were 1 base for V and 5 bases for J; bases not matched to a gene: 11. The CDR3 spells CAWSEPRVAGGENIQYF. The CDR3 DNA is TGTGCCTGGAGTGAGCCCCGGGTAGCGGGGGGCGAAAACATTCAGTACTTC.

This clonotype was counted ten times or more. This chain connects TRBV5-4 to TRBJ2-7; the match to TRBD2 covers 11 bases. CDR1 SGHNT and CDR2 YYREEE come from the germline V gene (reference sequence). The CDR3 totals 19 residues. Unmatched junction bases numbered 14, after V lost 0 bases and J lost 3 bases. This chain's CDR3 is CASSLVRRLAGKWDYEQYF. CDR3 coding DNA: TGTGCCAGCAGCTTGGTCAGGCGACTAGCGGGGAAGTGGGACTACGAGCAGTACTTC. Drawing the rest from reference TRBV5-4 and TRBJ2-7, the complete variable domain is ETGVTQSPTHLIKTRGQQVTLRCSSQSGHNTVSWYQQALGQGPQFIFQYYREEENGRGNFPPRFSGLQFPNYSSELNVNALELDDSALYLCASSLVRRLAGKWDYEQYFGPGTRLTVT.

This clonotype was seen only a few times. The rearrangement uses TRBV5-5 and TRBJ2-2, with 7 bases identical to TRBD2. Germline V gives CDR1 SGHKS, CDR2 YYEKEE (reference sequence). The CDR3 is made up of 15 amino acids. The V gene end was trimmed by 4 bases and the J gene end by 0 bases; junction bases not matched to a gene: 3. CDR3 sequence: CASSPGRANTGELFF. The CDR3 DNA sequence: TGTGCCAGCAGCCCAGGGAGGGCGAACACCGGGGAGCTGTTTTTT. Supplemented by reference TRBV5-5 and TRBJ2-2, the full variable domain reads DAGVTQSPTHLIKTRGQQVTLRCSPISGHKSVSWYQQVLGQGPQFIFQYYEKEERGRGNFPDRFSARQFPNYSSELNVNALLLGDSALYLCASSPGRANTGELFFGEGSRLTVL.

Many counts were recorded for this clonotype. The V gene is TRBV12-3 or TRBV12-4, the J gene TRBJ2-7, with unresolved D. This CDR3 has 15 amino acids. The V end lost 1 base, the J end lost 7 bases, and 17 bases lay between the germline ends. In nucleotides, the CDR3 is TGTGCCAGCAGTTTAGTACCCTCATCTCGGTCAGAGCAGTACTTC. Its translation is CASSLVPSSRSEQYF.

A few counts support this clonotype. The CDR3 here is CSAGLAGSAKNIQYF. The DNA for the CDR3 is TGCAGTGCTGGACTAGCGGGATCAGCCAAAAACATTCAGTACTTC. V usage is TRBV20-1 and J usage is TRBJ2-4, with TRBD2 matching over 12 bases. Unmatched junction bases numbered 2, after V lost 5 bases and J lost 0 bases. The germline CDR1 and CDR2 sequences are DFQATT and SNEGSKA (reference sequence). The CDR3 sequence is 15 residues long.

The chain carries TRBV20-1 and TRBJ2-7, with D tentatively TRBD1 or TRBD2 (5 bases each). This CDR3 contains 15 residues. V gave up 2 bases and J gave up 2 bases, with 16 bases separating them. The germline V gene has CDR1 DFQATT and CDR2 SNEGSKA (reference sequence). CDR3 DNA sequence: TGCAGTGCTAGACCACCGGGACGGCCCGCCTACGAGCAGTACTTC. Its protein product is CSARPPGRPAYEQYF.

In its sample, this clonotype was seen a few times. The rearrangement joins TRBV5-6 to TRBJ2-1; 8 bases map to TRBD2. There are 17 residues in the CDR3. The junction had 11 bases not matched to a gene; V was cut back by 1 base and J by 5 bases. Per the germline V gene, CDR1 is SGHDT and CDR2 is YYEEEE. CDR3 in DNA: TGTGCCAGCAGCTTGTGGCTAGCGGGTGGCAATAACAATGAGCAGTTCTTC. Translated, it gives CASSLWLAGGNNNEQFF.

This rearrangement joins TRBV7-9 to TRBJ2-5; D is unresolved. Per germline, CDR1 SEHNR and CDR2 FQNEAQ (reference sequence). The CDR3 runs to 10 residues. V lost 4 bases and J 10 bases, leaving 7 bases between the germline ends. The CDR3 is CASSSKVQYF. CDR3 DNA: TGTGCCAGCAGCTCCAAGGTCCAGTACTTC.

This clonotype was seen repeatedly, ten times or more. The rearrangement links TRBV20-1 to TRBJ2-7; D remains unclear. With 2 bases removed from V and 0 bases from J, the gap between germline ends came to 8 bases. The CDR3 spans 13 residues. Per the germline V gene, CDR1 is DFQATT and CDR2 is SNEGSKA (reference sequence). CDR3 DNA: TGCAGTGCTAGACAGGCGAGCTCCTACGAGCAGTACTTC. Protein sequence: CSARQASSYEQYF.

The V and J genes are TRBV6-1 and TRBJ1-4; 8 bases map to TRBD1. V was clipped by 1 base and J by 8 bases; unmatched bases: 6. Germline CDR1 and CDR2: MNHNS and SASEGT. CDR3 size: 15 residues. CDR3 amino acids: CASSEVGRGQEKLFF. The CDR3 coding sequence is TGTGCCAGCAGTGAAGTGGGCAGGGGGCAAGAAAAACTGTTTTTT.

The chain recombines TRBV29-1 with TRBJ2-5; 14 nucleotides match TRBD2. Per the germline V gene, CDR1 is SQVTM and CDR2 is ANQGSEA. The CDR3 is made up of 19 amino acids. After removal of 0 bases from V and 3 bases from J, the junction contained 12 bases not matched to a gene. The CDR3 coding sequence is TGCAGCGTTGAAGATCGAGGGGATAAGGGACTAGCGGGAGAAGAGACCCAGTACTTC. Translated: CSVEDRGDKGLAGEETQYF. The variable domain in full, completed from reference TRBV29-1 and TRBJ2-5, reads SAVISQKPSRDICQRGTSLTIQCQVDSQVTMMFWYRQQPGQSLTLIATANQGSEATYESGFVIDKFPISRPNLTFSTLTVSNMSPEDSSIYLCSVEDRGDKGLAGEETQYFGPGTRLLVL.

The V call is TRBV7-2, the J call TRBJ2-5; either TRBD1 or TRBD2 may fit D (5 bases each). V dropped 1 base and J dropped 4 bases, with 13 bases sitting between them. This CDR3 comprises 15 residues. Germline V gene data show CDR1 as SGHTA and CDR2 as FQGNSA. CDR3 coding DNA: TGTGCCAGCAGCTTAGGAGGCCCGAGGGGAGAGACCCAGTACTTC. Amino acid sequence: CASSLGGPRGETQYF.

Here the CDR3 DNA reads TGTGCCAGCAGATCTCTGAGCGGGAGCTACGAGCAGTACTTC. This codes for CASRSLSGSYEQYF. The rearrangement joins TRBV6-2 or TRBV6-3 to TRBJ2-7; TRBD2 agrees at 8 bases. Germline V gene lookup returns CDR1 MNHEY and CDR2 SVGEGT. V shed 6 bases and J 3 bases; nucleotides not matched to a gene: 7. The CDR3 covers 14 residues.

Written as DNA, the CDR3 is TGTGCCAGCAGCACCCACAGGGGTGCAGATACGCAGTATTTT. It yields the protein CASSTHRGADTQYF. This chain connects TRBV5-8 to TRBJ2-3, with 7 bases that match TRBD1. V trimming: 4 bases; J trimming: 4 bases; junction bases outside the gene matches: 6. This CDR3 has 14 residues. Germline loops: CDR1 SGHTS, CDR2 YDEGEE.

There are many counts of this clonotype. The rearrangement joins TRBV6-5 to TRBJ1-1; 8 positions match TRBD1. V was pared by 2 bases and J by 5 bases, with 1 base of the junction left unmatched. The CDR3 is 13 residues long. CDR1 is MNHEY, CDR2 SVGAGI, per germline. In DNA, the CDR3 is TGTGCCAGCAGTTACACAGGGGGAACTGAAGCTTTCTTT. Its translation: CASSYTGGTEAFF.

This clonotype appeared many times. The rearrangement uses TRBV7-2 and TRBJ2-7, with 14 nucleotides matching TRBD2. The CDR3 has 14 residues. Germline CDR1 reads SGHTA; CDR2 reads FQGNSA. The J segment lost 6 bases and the V segment lost 6 bases, leaving 4 bases of the junction unmatched. The CDR3 coding sequence is TGTGCCAGCAGGCCGGGACTAGCGGGAGTCGAGCAGTACTTC. Translating gives CASRPGLAGVEQYF.

The V and J genes are TRBV4-2 and TRBJ2-2; unclear D gene. The CDR3 is 14 residues long. CDR1 and CDR2 from the germline V gene are LGHNA and YNFKEQ. V was clipped by 3 bases and J by 6 bases, with 11 bases between them. CDR3 in DNA: TGTGCCAGCAGCCAGTCCGGCTATTCCGGGGAGCTGTTTTTT. Translating gives CASSQSGYSGELFF.

This clonotype was detected a few times. The chain recombines TRBV2 with TRBJ2-2; D is possibly TRBD1 (5 bases). V was shortened by 2 bases and J by 6 bases, with 13 bases between the two germline ends. This CDR3 is 15 amino acids long. Germline assignment: CDR1 SNHLY and CDR2 FYNNEI. The CDR3 protein is CASSEWGLGSGELFF. The CDR3 DNA is TGTGCCAGCAGTGAATGGGGCTTGGGGTCCGGGGAGCTGTTTTTT.